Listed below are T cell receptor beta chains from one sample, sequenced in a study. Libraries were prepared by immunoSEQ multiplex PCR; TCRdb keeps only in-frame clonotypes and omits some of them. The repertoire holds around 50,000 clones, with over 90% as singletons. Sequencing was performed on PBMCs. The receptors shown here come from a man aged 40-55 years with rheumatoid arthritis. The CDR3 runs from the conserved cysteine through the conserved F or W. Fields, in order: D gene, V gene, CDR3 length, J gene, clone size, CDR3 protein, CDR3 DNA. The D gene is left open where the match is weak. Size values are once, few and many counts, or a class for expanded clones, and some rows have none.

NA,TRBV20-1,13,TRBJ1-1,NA,CSASSTSGNEAFF,TGCAGTGCTAGTTCGACTTCAGGGAATGAAGCTTTCTTT
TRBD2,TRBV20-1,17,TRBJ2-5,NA,CSASGGLAGGLEETQYF,TGCAGTGCTAGTGGGGGACTAGCGGGAGGGTTGGAAGAGACCCAGTACTTC
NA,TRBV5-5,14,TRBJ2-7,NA,CASSLMADGYEQYF,TGTGCCAGCAGCTTGATGGCGGATGGCTACGAGCAGTACTTC
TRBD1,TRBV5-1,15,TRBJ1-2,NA,CASSTDRGEGYGYTF,TGCGCCAGCAGCACTGACAGGGGAGAGGGCTATGGCTACACCTTC
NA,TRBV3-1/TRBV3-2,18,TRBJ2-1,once,CASSQGRRLVPLYNEQFF,TGTGCCAGCAGCCAAGGTCGTCGACTAGTCCCCCTCTACAATGAGCAGTTCTTC
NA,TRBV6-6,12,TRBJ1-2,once,CAIRGARYGYTF,TGTGCCATCCGGGGAGCACGCTATGGCTACACCTTC
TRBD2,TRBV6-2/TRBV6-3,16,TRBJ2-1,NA,CASSYSPGLAANEQFF,TGTGCCAGCAGTTACAGCCCGGGACTAGCTGCCAATGAGCAGTTCTTC
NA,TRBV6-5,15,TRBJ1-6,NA,CASTGFTGDNSPLHF,TGTGCCAGCACTGGTTTTACAGGAGATAATTCACCCCTCCACTTT
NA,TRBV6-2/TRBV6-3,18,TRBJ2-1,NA,CASSPGPGRGGSYNEQFF,TGTGCCAGCAGCCCAGGGCCCGGGAGAGGGGGCTCCTACAATGAGCAGTTCTTC
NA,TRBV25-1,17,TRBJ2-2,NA,CASSELGGDANTGELFF,TGTGCCAGCAGTGAACTCGGGGGAGACGCGAACACCGGGGAGCTGTTTTTT
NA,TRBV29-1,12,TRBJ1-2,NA,CSVEDRAGGYTF,TGCAGCGTTGAAGACAGGGCGGGGGGCTACACCTTC
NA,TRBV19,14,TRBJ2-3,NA,CASSTGGTGDTQYF,TGTGCCAGTAGTACCGGGGGGACAGGAGATACGCAGTATTTT
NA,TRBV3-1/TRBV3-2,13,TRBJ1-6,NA,CASSLFSNSPLHF,TGTGCCAGCTCGCTCTTTAGTAATTCACCCCTCCACTTT
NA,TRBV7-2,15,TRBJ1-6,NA,CASSRRGSYNSPLHF,TGTGCCAGCAGCCGCCGTGGCTCCTATAATTCACCCCTCCACTTT
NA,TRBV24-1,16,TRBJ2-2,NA,CATSDFSGPEAGELFF,TGTGCCACCAGTGATTTCAGCGGTCCCGAGGCCGGGGAGCTGTTTTTT
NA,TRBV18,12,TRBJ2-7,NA,CASSRRDGPGYF,TGTGCCAGCTCACGAAGGGACGGACCTGGGTACTTC
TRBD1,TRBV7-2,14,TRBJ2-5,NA,CASTLQGHQETQYF,TGTGCCAGCACCTTACAGGGGCACCAAGAGACCCAGTACTTC
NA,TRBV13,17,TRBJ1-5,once,CASSKRSGGYSNQPQHF,TGTGCCAGCAGCAAAAGATCGGGGGGCTATAGCAATCAGCCCCAGCATTTT
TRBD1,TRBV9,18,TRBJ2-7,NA,CASSVGVVSQGASYEQYF,TGTGCCAGCAGCGTAGGGGTCGTTAGCCAGGGGGCCTCCTACGAGCAGTACTTC
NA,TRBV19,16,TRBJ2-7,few,CASSIDGGTVNYEQYF,TGTGCCAGTAGTATAGATGGTGGCACAGTAAACTACGAGCAGTACTTC
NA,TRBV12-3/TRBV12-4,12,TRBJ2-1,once,CASTLLAGEQFF,TGTGCCAGCACCTTACTAGCAGGTGAGCAGTTCTTC
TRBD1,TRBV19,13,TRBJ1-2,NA,CASSDRTIYGYTF,TGTGCCAGCTCGGACAGGACAATTTATGGCTACACCTTC